This T cell receptor (beta chain) was profiled in a study of vaccination and CD4 T cells after COVID-19. Treatment indicated: 10-day PBMC culture with coronavirus spike peptide pools or control peptides (ViraFEST assay). CDR1 is KGHSH and CDR2 is LQKENI in the germline V gene. V gave up 0 bases and J gave up 7 bases, with 15 bases separating them. The CDR3 is made up of 15 amino acids. For this clonotype: Antigen unknown.

Oncomine TCR Beta short-read sequencing was applied to DNA from cultured CD4+ T cells. TCRdb re-derived calls from the PCR reads in MiXCR, one entry per CDR3 protein. The table records just over 3,000 distinct CDR3 sequences, over 70% of them present only once. This TCR was sampled from a human donor who had recovered from COVID-19. The genes are TRBV18 and TRBJ1-2, with D maybe TRBD1 (6 bases). The specimen sequenced was CD4+ T cells from blood, cultured in vitro. In DNA form, the CDR3 reads TGTGCCAGCTCACCACCAGGGGGTGCTCACTTTGGCTACACCTTC. This encodes CASSPPGGAHFGYTF.